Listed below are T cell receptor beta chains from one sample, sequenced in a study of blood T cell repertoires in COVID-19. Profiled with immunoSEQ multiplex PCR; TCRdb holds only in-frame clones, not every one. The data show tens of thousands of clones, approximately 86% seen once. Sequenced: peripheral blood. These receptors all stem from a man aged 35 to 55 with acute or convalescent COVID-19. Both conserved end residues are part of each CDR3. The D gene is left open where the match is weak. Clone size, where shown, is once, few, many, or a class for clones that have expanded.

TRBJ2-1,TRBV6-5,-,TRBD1,CASRADRGTNEQFF,TGTGCCAGCAGAGCGGACAGGGGAACCAATGAGCAGTTCTTC
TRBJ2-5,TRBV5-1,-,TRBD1,CASSLGRRTGDGETQYF,TGCGCCAGCAGCTTGGGACGGAGGACAGGGGATGGAGAGACCCAGTACTTC
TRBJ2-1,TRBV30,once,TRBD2,CAWSTGGAYNEQFF,TGTGCCTGGAGTACCGGGGGGGCCTACAATGAGCAGTTCTTC
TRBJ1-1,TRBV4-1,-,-,CASSPELNTEAFF,TGCGCCAGCAGCCCCGAGTTGAACACTGAAGCTTTCTTT
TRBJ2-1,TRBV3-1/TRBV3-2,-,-,CASSQARQEEFF,TGTGCCAGCAGCCAAGCTAGACAGGAGGAGTTCTTC
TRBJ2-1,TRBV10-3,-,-,CAISVQVSSYNEQFF,TGTGCCATCAGTGTACAGGTGAGCTCCTACAATGAGCAGTTCTTC
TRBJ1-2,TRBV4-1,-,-,CASSQTDRNYGYTF,TGCGCCAGCAGCCAGACAGATAGAAACTATGGCTACACCTTC
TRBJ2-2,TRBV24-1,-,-,CATSDRGGSLYTGELFF,TGTGCCACCAGTGATAGGGGGGGGTCTTTGTACACCGGGGAGCTGTTTTTT
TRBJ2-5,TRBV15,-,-,CATSRPGQRETQYF,TGTGCCACCAGCAGGCCTGGACAGCGAGAGACCCAGTACTTC
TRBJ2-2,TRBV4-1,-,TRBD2,CASSRLSGGANTGELFF,TGCGCCAGCAGCCGACTTAGCGGGGGGGCGAACACCGGGGAGCTGTTTTTT
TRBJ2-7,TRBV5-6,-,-,CASSLSHLYEQYF,TGTGCCAGCAGCTTGAGTCACTTATACGAGCAGTACTTC
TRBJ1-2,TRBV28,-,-,CASSPDRSTVNYGYTF,TGTGCCAGCAGTCCCGACCGATCGACAGTTAACTATGGCTACACCTTC
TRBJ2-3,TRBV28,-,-,CASSASWRGTDTQYF,TGTGCCAGCAGTGCCAGTTGGCGGGGAACAGATACGCAGTATTTT
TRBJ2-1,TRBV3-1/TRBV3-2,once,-,CASSQGSGEQFF,TGTGCCAGCAGCCAAGGGTCGGGTGAGCAGTTCTTC
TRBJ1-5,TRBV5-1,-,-,CASSLTGNGNQPQHF,TGCGCCAGCAGCTTGACAGGTAATGGCAATCAGCCCCAGCATTTT
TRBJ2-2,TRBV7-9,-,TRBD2,CASSSWRLAGDTGELFF,TGTGCCAGCAGCTCGTGGAGGCTAGCGGGGGACACCGGGGAGCTGTTTTTT
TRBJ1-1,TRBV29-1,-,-,CSVRLMMNTEAFF,TGCAGCGTCAGACTGATGATGAACACTGAAGCTTTCTTT
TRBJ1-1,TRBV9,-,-,CASSVEPGPGEAFF,TGTGCCAGCAGCGTAGAGCCAGGTCCGGGGGAAGCTTTCTTT
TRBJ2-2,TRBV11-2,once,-,CASSLVGSANTGELFF,TGTGCCAGCAGCTTAGTTGGTTCAGCGAACACCGGGGAGCTGTTTTTT
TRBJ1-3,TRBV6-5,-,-,CASQKMLTDGNTIYF,TGTGCCAGCCAAAAAATGCTTACTGATGGAAACACCATATATTTT
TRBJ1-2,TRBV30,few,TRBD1,CAWLRYRTGGAVTF,TGTGCCTGGCTTAGATATCGGACAGGGGGCGCTGTCACCTTC
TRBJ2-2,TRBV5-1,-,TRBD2,CASSLRTSGATGELFF,TGCGCCAGCAGCCTCCGGACTAGCGGGGCCACCGGGGAGCTGTTTTTT
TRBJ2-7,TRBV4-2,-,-,CASSQGRASGLYEQYF,TGTGCCAGCAGCCAAGGCCGCGCCAGCGGTCTCTACGAGCAGTACTTC